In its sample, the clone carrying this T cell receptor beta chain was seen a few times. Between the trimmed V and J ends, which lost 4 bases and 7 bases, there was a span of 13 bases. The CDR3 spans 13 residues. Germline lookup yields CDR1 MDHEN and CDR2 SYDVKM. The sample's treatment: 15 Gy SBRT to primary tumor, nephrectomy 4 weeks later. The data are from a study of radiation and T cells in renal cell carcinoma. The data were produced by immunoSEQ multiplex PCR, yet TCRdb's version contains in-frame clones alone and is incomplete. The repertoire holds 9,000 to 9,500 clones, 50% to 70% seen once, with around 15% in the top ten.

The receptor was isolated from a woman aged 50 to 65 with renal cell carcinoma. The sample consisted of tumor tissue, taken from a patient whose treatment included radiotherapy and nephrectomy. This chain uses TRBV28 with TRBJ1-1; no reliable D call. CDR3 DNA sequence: TGTGCCAGCAGTTCAGATCGACAATTTGAAGCTTTCTTT. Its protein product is CASSSDRQFEAFF.